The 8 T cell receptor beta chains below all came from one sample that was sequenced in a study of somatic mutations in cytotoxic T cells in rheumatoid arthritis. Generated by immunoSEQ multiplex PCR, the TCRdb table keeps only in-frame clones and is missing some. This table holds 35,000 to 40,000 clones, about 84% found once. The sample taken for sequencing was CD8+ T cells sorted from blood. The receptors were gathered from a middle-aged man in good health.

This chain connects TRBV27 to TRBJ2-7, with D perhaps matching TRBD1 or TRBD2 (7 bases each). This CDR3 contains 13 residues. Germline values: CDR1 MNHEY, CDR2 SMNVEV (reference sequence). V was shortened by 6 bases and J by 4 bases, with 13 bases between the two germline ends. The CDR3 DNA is TGTGCCAGCAGGCACAGGGGAGGGTACGAGCAGTACTTC. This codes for CASRHRGGYEQYF.

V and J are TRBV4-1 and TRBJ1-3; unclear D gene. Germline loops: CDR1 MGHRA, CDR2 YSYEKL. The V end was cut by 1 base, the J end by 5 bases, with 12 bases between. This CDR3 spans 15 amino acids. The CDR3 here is CASSQARTARNTIYF. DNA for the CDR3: TGCGCCAGCAGCCAAGCCAGGACCGCCAGAAACACCATATATTTT.

The CDR3 bases are TGTGCCAGCAGTTACAGGACGGAAAAACTGTTTTTT. Translating it yields CASSYRTEKLFF. V and J are TRBV6-8 and TRBJ1-4; D is unclear. This CDR3 has 12 residues. Germline CDR1 MNHGY, CDR2 SAAAGT. Between the trimmed V and J ends, which lost 2 bases and 8 bases, there was a span of 6 bases.

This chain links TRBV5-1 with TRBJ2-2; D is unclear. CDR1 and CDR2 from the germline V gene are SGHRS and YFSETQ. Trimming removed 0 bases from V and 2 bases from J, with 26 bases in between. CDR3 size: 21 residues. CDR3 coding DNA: TGCGCCAGCAGCTTGGGCACCACACTCCGGTTGGATAGTCCCAACACCGGGGAGCTGTTTTTT. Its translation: CASSLGTTLRLDSPNTGELFF. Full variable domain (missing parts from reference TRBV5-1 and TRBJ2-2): KAGVTQTPRYLIKTRGQQVTLSCSPISGHRSVSWYQQTPGQGLQFLFEYFSETQRNKGNFPGRFSGRQFSNSRSEMNVSTLELGDSALYLCASSLGTTLRLDSPNTGELFFGEGSRLTVL.

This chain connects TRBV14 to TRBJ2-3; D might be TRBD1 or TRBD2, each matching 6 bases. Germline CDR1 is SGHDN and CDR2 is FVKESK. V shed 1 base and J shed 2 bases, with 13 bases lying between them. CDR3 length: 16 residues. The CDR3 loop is CASSQVGGSFTDTQYF. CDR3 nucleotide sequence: TGTGCCAGCAGCCAAGTGGGGGGCAGCTTCACAGATACGCAGTATTTT.

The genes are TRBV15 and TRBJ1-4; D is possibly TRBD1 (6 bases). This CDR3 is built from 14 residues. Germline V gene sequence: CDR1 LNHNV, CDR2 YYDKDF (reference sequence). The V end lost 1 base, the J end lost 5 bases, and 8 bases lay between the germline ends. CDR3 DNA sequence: TGTGCCACCAGCAGAGGGCAGGGGAATGAAAAACTGTTTTTT. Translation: CATSRGQGNEKLFF.

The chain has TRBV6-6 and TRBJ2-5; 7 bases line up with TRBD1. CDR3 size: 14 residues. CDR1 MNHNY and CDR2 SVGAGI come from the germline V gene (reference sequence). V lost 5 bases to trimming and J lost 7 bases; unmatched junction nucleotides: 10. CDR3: CASSEGQTPLTQYF. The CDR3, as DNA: TGTGCCAGCAGTGAGGGACAGACACCGTTGACCCAGTACTTC.

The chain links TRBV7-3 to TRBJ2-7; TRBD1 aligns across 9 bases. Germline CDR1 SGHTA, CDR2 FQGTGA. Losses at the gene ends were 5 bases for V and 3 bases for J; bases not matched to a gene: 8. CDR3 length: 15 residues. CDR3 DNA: TGTGCCAGCAGCACACAGCCGGGACAGGGCTACGAGCAGTACTTC. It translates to CASSTQPGQGYEQYF. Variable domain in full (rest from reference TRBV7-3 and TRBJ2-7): GAGVSQTPSNKVTEKGKYVELRCDPISGHTALYWYRQSLGQGPEFLIYFQGTGAADDSGLPNDRFFAVRPEGSVSTLKIQRTERGDSAVYLCASSTQPGQGYEQYFGPGTRLTVT.